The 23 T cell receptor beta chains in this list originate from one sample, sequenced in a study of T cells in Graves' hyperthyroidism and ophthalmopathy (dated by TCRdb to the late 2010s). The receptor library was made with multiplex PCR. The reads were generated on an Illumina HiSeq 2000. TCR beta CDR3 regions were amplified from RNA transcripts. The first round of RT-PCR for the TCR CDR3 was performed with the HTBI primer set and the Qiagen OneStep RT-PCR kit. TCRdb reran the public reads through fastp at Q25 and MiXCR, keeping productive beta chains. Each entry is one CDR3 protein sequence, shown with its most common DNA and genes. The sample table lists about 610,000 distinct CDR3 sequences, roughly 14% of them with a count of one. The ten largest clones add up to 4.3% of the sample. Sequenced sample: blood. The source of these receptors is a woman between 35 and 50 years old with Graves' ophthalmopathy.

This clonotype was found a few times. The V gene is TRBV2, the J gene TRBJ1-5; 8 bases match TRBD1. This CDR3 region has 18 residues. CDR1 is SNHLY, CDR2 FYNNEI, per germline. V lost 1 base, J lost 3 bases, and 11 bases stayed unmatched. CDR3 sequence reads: CASSEDDRGLYNNQPQHF. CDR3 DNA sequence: TGTGCCAGCAGTGAAGACGACAGGGGACTTTATAACAATCAGCCCCAGCATTTT.

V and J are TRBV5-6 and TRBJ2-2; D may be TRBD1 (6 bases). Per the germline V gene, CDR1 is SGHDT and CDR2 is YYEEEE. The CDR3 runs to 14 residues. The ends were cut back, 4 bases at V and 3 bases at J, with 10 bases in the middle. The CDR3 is CASSPTGHTGELFF. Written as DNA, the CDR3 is TGTGCCAGCAGCCCGACAGGACACACCGGGGAGCTGTTTTTT.

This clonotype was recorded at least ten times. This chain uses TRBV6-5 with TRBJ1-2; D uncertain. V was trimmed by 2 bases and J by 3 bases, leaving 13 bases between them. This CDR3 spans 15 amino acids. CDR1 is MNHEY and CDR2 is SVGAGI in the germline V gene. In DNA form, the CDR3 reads TGTGCCAGCAGTTACGGCTCCGGGATGGACTATGGCTACACCTTC. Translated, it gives CASSYGSGMDYGYTF.

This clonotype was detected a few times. CDR3 DNA sequence: TGTGCCTGGAGTGTTGGGTCCGGGTATCAGCCCCAGCATTTT. This sequence encodes CAWSVGSGYQPQHF. This chain links TRBV30 with TRBJ1-5; no clear D. This CDR3 has 14 residues. Trimming left V 0 bases short and J 5 bases short, with 11 bases between. Per the germline V gene, CDR1 is GTSNPN and CDR2 is SVGIG (reference sequence).

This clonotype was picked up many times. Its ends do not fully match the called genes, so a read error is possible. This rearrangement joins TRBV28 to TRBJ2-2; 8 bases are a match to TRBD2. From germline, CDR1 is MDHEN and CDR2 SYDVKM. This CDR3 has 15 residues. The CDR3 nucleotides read TGTGCCAGCACCTTAGGCGGGGGGCCCACCGGGGAGCTGCTTTTT. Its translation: CASTLGGGPTGELLF.

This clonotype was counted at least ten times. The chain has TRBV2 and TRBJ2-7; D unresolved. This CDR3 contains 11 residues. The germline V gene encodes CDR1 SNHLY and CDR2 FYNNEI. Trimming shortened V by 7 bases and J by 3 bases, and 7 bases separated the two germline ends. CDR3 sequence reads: CASKKDYEQYF. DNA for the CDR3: TGTGCCAGCAAAAAGGACTACGAGCAGTACTTC.

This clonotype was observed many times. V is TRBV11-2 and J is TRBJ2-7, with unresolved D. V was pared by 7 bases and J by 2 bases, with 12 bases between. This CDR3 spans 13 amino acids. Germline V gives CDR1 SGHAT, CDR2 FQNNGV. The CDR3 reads CASTTPSTYEQYF. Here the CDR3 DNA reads TGTGCCAGCACCACCCCATCCACCTACGAGCAGTACTTC.

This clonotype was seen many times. CDR3 nucleotide sequence: TGCAGTGCTAGAGATGGGGATAGCGGACAAGAGACCCAGTACTTC. Its protein is CSARDGDSGQETQYF. The chain joins TRBV20-1 to TRBJ2-5; tentatively, D is TRBD2 (6 bases). Germline values: CDR1 DFQATT, CDR2 SNEGSKA (reference sequence). The CDR3 is 15 residues long. V was clipped by 0 bases and J by 2 bases, with 13 bases between them.

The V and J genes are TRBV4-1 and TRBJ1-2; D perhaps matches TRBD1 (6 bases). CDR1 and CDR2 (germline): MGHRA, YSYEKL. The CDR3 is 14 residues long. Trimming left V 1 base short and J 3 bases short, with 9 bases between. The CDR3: CASSQGEGDYGYTF. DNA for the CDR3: TGCGCCAGCAGCCAAGGGGAGGGGGACTATGGCTACACCTTC.

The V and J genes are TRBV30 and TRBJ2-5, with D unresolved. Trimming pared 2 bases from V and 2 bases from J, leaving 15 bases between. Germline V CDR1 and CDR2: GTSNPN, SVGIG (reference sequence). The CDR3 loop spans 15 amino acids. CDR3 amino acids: CAWSKSLRFQETQYF. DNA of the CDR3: TGTGCCTGGAGTAAATCTTTGCGATTTCAAGAGACCCAGTACTTC.

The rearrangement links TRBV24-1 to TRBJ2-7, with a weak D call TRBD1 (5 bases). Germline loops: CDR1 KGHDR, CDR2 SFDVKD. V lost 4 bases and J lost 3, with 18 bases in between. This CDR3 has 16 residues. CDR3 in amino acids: CATSDLSRQRYYEQYF. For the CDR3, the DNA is TGTGCCACCAGTGACTTATCCCGACAGCGATACTACGAGCAGTACTTC.

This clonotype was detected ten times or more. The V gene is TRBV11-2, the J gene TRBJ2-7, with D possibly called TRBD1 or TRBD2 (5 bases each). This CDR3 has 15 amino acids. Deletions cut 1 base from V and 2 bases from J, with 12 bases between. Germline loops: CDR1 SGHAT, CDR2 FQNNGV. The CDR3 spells CASSLVVGPTYEQYF. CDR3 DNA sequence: TGTGCCAGCAGCTTAGTAGTGGGACCAACCTACGAGCAGTACTTC.

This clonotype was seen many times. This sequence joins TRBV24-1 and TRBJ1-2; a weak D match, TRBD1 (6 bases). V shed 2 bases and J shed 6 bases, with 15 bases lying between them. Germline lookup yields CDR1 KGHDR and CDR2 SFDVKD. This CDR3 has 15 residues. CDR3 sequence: CATSDSTGIGDGYTF. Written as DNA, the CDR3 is TGTGCCACCAGTGATTCTACAGGGATTGGTGATGGCTACACCTTC.

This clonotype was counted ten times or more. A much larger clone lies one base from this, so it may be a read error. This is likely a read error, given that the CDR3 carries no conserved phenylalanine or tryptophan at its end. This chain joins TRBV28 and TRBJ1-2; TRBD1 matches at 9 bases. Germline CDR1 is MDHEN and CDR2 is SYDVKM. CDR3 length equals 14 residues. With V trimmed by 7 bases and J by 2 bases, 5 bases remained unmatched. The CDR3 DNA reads TGTGCCAGCACCGCGACAGGGGGGAACTATGGCTACACCCTC. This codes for CASTATGGNYGYTL.

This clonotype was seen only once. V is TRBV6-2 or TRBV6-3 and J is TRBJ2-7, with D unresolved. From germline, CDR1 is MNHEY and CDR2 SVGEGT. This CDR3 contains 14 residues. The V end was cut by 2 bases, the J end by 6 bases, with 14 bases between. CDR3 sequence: CASSYRVDNVEQYF. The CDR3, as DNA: TGTGCCAGCAGTTACAGGGTTGACAACGTCGAGCAGTACTTC.

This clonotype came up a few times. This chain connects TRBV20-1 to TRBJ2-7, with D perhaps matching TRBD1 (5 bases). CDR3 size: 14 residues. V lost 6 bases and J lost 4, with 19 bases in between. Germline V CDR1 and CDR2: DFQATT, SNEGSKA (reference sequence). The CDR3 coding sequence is TGCAGTGCCAACGATGTGGACCAGGGTTACGAGCAGTACTTC. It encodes CSANDVDQGYEQYF.

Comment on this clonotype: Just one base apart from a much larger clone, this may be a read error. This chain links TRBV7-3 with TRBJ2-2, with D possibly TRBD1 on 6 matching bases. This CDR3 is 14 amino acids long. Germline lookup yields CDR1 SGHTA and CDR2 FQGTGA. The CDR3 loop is CASSASRDTRELFF. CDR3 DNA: TGTGCCAGCAGCGCCTCTAGGGACACCAGGGAGCTGTTTTTT.

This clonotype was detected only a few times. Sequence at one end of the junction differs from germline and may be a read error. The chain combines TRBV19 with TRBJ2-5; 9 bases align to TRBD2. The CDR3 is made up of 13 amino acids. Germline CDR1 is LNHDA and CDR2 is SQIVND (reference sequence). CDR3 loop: CASSIIAGESQYF. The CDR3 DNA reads TGTGCCAGTAGTATAATAGCGGGAGAGTCCCAGTACTTC.

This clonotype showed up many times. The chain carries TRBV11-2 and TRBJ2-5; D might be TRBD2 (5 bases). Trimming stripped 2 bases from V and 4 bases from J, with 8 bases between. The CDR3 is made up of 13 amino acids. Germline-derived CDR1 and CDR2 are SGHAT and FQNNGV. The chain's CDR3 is CASSLMTTETQYF. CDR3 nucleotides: TGTGCCAGCAGCTTAATGACTACAGAGACCCAGTACTTC.

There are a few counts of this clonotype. CDR3 sequence reads: CAIREGLAGVSGEQYF. The CDR3 nucleotides are TGTGCCATCAGGGAAGGACTAGCGGGAGTATCGGGTGAGCAGTACTTC. The genes are TRBV10-3 and TRBJ2-7; 13 bases agree with TRBD2. The junction had 12 bases not matched to a gene; V was cut back by 6 bases and J by 7 bases. The CDR3 is 16 amino acids. Germline-derived CDR1 and CDR2 are ENHRY and SYGVKD.

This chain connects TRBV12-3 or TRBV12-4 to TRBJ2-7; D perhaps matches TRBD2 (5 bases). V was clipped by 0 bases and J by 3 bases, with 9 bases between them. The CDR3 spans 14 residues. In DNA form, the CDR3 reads TGTGCCAGCAGTTTAGCGCCAGGAGGCTACGAGCAGTACTTC. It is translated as CASSLAPGGYEQYF.

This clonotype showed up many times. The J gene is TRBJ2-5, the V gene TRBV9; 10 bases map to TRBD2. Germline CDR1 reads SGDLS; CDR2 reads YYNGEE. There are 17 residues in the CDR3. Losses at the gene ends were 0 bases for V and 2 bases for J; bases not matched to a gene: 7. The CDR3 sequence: CASSVGGTSGVQETQYF. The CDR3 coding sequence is TGTGCCAGCAGCGTAGGGGGAACTAGCGGGGTACAAGAGACCCAGTACTTC.

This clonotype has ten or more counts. In DNA form, the CDR3 reads TGCAGTGCTAGACCCCCGGACAGATATGGCTACACCTTC. This codes for CSARPPDRYGYTF. J is TRBJ1-2 and V is TRBV20-1, with D possibly being TRBD1 (6 bases). The CDR3 has 13 amino acids. With 2 bases removed from V and 5 bases from J, the gap between germline ends came to 12 bases. Germline values: CDR1 DFQATT, CDR2 SNEGSKA (reference sequence).